Here is one T cell receptor beta chain with its context. This sample is drawn from a study of blood T cell repertoires in COVID-19. Study-wide background: There were acute and convalescent COVID-19 samples, and they came from the United States, Italy and Spain. The cDNA or gDNA used as material had been derived from T cells, B-cell-depleted T cells, or PBMCs.

Trimming took off 5 bases at V and 6 bases at J, with 17 bases between the two ends. The V gene's germline CDR1 is GTSNPN and CDR2 SVGIG (reference sequence). The CDR3 sequence is 15 residues long. As processed by the authors: Amplification from reference gene primers served as the basis for estimated nucleated cell counts. Data came from immunoSEQ multiplex PCR; TCRdb stores just in-frame clones and leaves some out. V and J calls plus clone size are reproduced from that table; the DNA served to infer D and trimming. In the table there are hundreds of thousands of clones, around 90% of which are singletons. Individuals aged roughly 18 to 95 years were recruited from around 22 US areas.

The origin of this receptor is a woman aged 18-30 years with acute COVID-19. Material for sequencing was PBMCs or T cells enriched from blood (not recorded which). The genes are TRBV30 and TRBJ1-6; possibly TRBD1 for D (5 bases). CDR3 loop: CAWGHRDRPNSPLHF. The CDR3 nucleotides are TGTGCCTGGGGACACCGGGATAGACCTAATTCACCCCTCCACTTT.